These 15 T cell receptor beta chains share one sample of origin, sequenced in a study of T cell repertoires in cytomegalovirus infection. TCRdb reprocessed the reads with MiXCR, giving one entry per CDR3 protein. The sample contains almost 500,000 distinct CDR3 sequences, about 10% of which appear only once. Sequenced material: PBMCs. Receptor source: a human donor in good health (CMV status not recorded). Some clones in this sample may be carry-over from other donors' samples.

V gene TRBV4-1 combines with J gene TRBJ1-5; tentatively, D is TRBD1 (6 bases). This CDR3 spans 15 amino acids. The ends were cut back, 0 bases at V and 7 bases at J, with 13 bases in the middle. In germline, CDR1 is MGHRA, CDR2 YSYEKL. In DNA, the CDR3 is TGCGCCAGCAGCCAAGAAACAGGGCGGAACCAGCCCCAGCATTTT. Its translation is CASSQETGRNQPQHF.

The table lists this clonotype with a few counts. The V call is TRBV3-1, the J call TRBJ1-1, with D hard to call. CDR1 LGHDT and CDR2 YNNKEL come from the germline V gene (reference sequence). V gave up 3 bases and J gave up 6 bases, with 17 bases separating them. The CDR3 is 15 amino acids. The CDR3 nucleotides are TGTGCCAGCAGCCAGGTAAGGGAGCGGGCCGCTGAAGCTTTCTTT. Protein: CASSQVRERAAEAFF.

This clonotype was picked up many times. V is TRBV28 and J is TRBJ2-1, with 8 bases that match TRBD2. Germline V gives CDR1 MDHEN, CDR2 SYDVKM. There are 11 residues in the CDR3. V lost 6 bases, J lost 16 bases, and 8 bases stayed unmatched. Here the CDR3 DNA reads TGTGCCAGCAGCAACGGGACTAGGGGATTCTTC. Protein product: CASSNGTRGFF.

Many counts were recorded for this clonotype. The chain employs TRBV12-3 or TRBV12-4 and TRBJ2-5; no definite D call. Trimming pared 4 bases from V and 2 bases from J, leaving 8 bases between. This CDR3 is built from 13 residues. CDR3 sequence: CASSSLPQETQYF. DNA of the CDR3: TGTGCCAGCAGTTCACTCCCACAAGAGACCCAGTACTTC.

This clonotype has ten or more counts. V usage is TRBV19 and J usage is TRBJ1-1; D gene ambiguous. Per germline, CDR1 LNHDA and CDR2 SQIVND (reference sequence). Trimming removed 6 bases from V and 0 bases from J, with 17 bases in between. The CDR3 runs 16 residues. The CDR3 DNA reads TGTGCCAGTAGGCTGTCGGACCGCGCTTTGAACACTGAAGCTTTCTTT. Protein sequence: CASRLSDRALNTEAFF.

This clonotype was recorded many times. V is TRBV28 and J is TRBJ2-7; TRBD1 is a possible D gene (5 bases). V was pared by 5 bases and J by 4 bases, with 27 bases between. Germline CDR1 and CDR2: MDHEN and SYDVKM. The CDR3 contains 18 residues. In nucleotides, the CDR3 is TGTGCCAGCAGTCCCCCCGGCAGGGCCCCCTTTAGTTTTTACGAGCAGTACTTC. Translated, it gives CASSPPGRAPFSFYEQYF. The full variable domain, rest sourced from reference TRBV28 and TRBJ2-7, is DVKVTQSSRYLVKRTGEKVFLECVQDMDHENMFWYRQDPGLGLRLIYFSYDVKMKEKGDIPEGYSVSREKKERFSLILESASTNQTSMYLCASSPPGRAPFSFYEQYFGPGTRLTVT.

At least ten counts were recorded for this clonotype. The CDR3 bases are TGTGCCAGCAGTTCTGTGGTCGACAGTTTCATGGGGGTAGATACGCAGTATTTT. Translated: CASSSVVDSFMGVDTQYF. The J gene is TRBJ2-3, the V gene TRBV2, with D possibly called TRBD1 or TRBD2 (5 bases each). V gave up 5 bases and J gave up 5 bases, with 26 bases separating them. The CDR3 covers 18 residues. Germline CDR1 and CDR2: SNHLY and FYNNEI.

The chain uses TRBV12-3 or TRBV12-4 and TRBJ2-5; TRBD2 is a possible D gene (5 bases). The CDR3 consists of 14 residues. V lost 6 bases and J 5 bases, leaving 16 bases between the germline ends. CDR3 in DNA: TGTGCCAGCAGCGATGGGTCGGGCGGGGAGACCCAGTACTTC. Translated: CASSDGSGGETQYF.

J is TRBJ2-1 and V is TRBV20-1; unclear D gene. Trimming cost V 6 bases and J 1 base, with 16 bases left between them. The CDR3 contains 15 residues. Germline lookup yields CDR1 DFQATT and CDR2 SNEGSKA (reference sequence). CDR3 sequence reads: CSARRLDRSYNEQFF. The CDR3 region has the DNA TGCAGTGCCCGTCGGCTAGATAGGTCCTACAATGAGCAGTTCTTC.

The chain employs TRBV19 and TRBJ2-6; the D call may be TRBD1 or TRBD2 (5 bases each). CDR1 and CDR2 (germline): LNHDA, SQIVND (reference sequence). Between the trimmed V and J ends, which lost 5 bases and 0 bases, there was a span of 20 bases. This CDR3 region has 19 residues. In DNA form, the CDR3 reads TGTGCCAGTAGTCCGATCGTCGGGACGGATAGCTCTGGGGCCAACGTCCTGACTTTC. Its protein is CASSPIVGTDSSGANVLTF.

This clonotype was found many times. The J gene is TRBJ2-5, the V gene TRBV7-9, with 12 bases identical to TRBD1. CDR1 and CDR2 from the germline V gene are SEHNR and FQNEAQ (reference sequence). After removal of 4 bases from V and 5 bases from J, the junction contained 11 bases not matched to a gene. The CDR3 runs 17 residues. The CDR3 nucleotides read TGTGCCAGCAGCTCGCTGACGGGACAGGGGGCGCGGGAGACCCAGTACTTC. This encodes CASSSLTGQGARETQYF.

This clonotype occurred many times. The chain uses TRBV11-2 and TRBJ1-5, with unresolved D. V lost 1 base, J lost 1 base, and 11 bases lay in between. This CDR3 is built from 16 residues. Germline V gene sequence: CDR1 SGHAT, CDR2 FQNNGV. The DNA of the CDR3 is TGTGCCAGCAGCTTAGTTAGGGCAGAGAGCAATCAGCCCCAGCATTTT. Encoded protein: CASSLVRAESNQPQHF.

At least ten counts were recorded for this clonotype. The chain couples TRBV28 to TRBJ2-7; 12 positions match TRBD2. The CDR3 consists of 16 residues. V was pared by 5 bases and J by 5 bases, with 10 bases of the junction left unmatched. Per the germline V gene, CDR1 is MDHEN and CDR2 is SYDVKM. The CDR3 loop reads CASSNPRTSGNHEQYF. CDR3 in DNA: TGTGCCAGCAGTAACCCCAGGACTAGCGGGAACCACGAGCAGTACTTC.

The V and J genes are TRBV19 and TRBJ2-1, with 12 bases that match TRBD2. V was clipped by 5 bases and J by 14 bases; unmatched bases: 10. The germline gives CDR1 LNHDA, CDR2 SQIVND (reference sequence). The CDR3 totals 14 residues. CDR3 nucleotides: TGTGCCAGTAGTCTCAATCTAGCGGGAGGGCCCGAGTTCTTC. As protein: CASSLNLAGGPEFF. Full variable domain (rest looked up from reference TRBV19 and TRBJ2-1): DGGITQSPKYLFRKEGQNVTLSCEQNLNHDAMYWYRQDPGQGLRLIYYSQIVNDFQKGDIAEGYSVSREKKESFPLTVTSAQKNPTAFYLCASSLNLAGGPEFFGPGTRLTVL.

This clonotype was found many times. The rearrangement uses TRBV7-3 and TRBJ2-2, with unresolved D. Germline-derived CDR1 and CDR2 are SGHTA and FQGTGA. The CDR3 is 14 amino acids. V was clipped by 1 base and J by 1 base, with 4 bases between them. The CDR3 protein is CASSLKGNTGELFF. CDR3 sequence (DNA): TGTGCCAGCAGCTTAAAGGGGAACACCGGGGAGCTGTTTTTT. Based on the CDR3 plus reference TRBV7-3 and TRBJ2-2, the full variable domain is GAGVSQTPSNKVTEKGKYVELRCDPISGHTALYWYRQSLGQGPEFLIYFQGTGAADDSGLPNDRFFAVRPEGSVSTLKIQRTERGDSAVYLCASSLKGNTGELFFGEGSRLTVL.